This T cell receptor (beta chain) was retrieved from a study of metastatic and nonmetastatic thyroid tumors. All patients were untreated before thyroid surgery. At least ten counts were recorded for this clone. CDR1 is SEHNR and CDR2 is FQNEAQ in the germline V gene (reference sequence). This CDR3 is built from 13 residues. Trimming took 1 base from V and 0 from J, leaving 4 bases between them. TCRdb re-called the PCR reads through MiXCR. Among 30,000 to 40,000 clones listed, approximately 15% were seen once. The material sequenced was blood. The chain couples TRBV7-9 to TRBJ2-7; D is ambiguous. This receptor was obtained from a male donor with papillary thyroid cancer or a benign thyroid nodule (not recorded which). Some clones in this sample may be carry-over from other donors' samples. Here the CDR3 DNA reads TGTGCCAGCAGCTTAGACAGCTCCTACGAGCAGTACTTC. Amino acids: CASSLDSSYEQYF.